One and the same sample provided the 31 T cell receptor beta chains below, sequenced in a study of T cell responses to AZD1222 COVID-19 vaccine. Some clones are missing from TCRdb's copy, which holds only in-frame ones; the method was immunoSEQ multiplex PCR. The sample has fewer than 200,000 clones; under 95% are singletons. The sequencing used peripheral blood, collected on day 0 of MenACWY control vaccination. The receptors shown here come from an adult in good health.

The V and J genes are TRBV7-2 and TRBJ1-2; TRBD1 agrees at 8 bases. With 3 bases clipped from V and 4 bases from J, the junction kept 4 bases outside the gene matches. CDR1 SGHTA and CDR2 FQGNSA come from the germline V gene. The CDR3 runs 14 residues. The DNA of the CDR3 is TGTGCCAGCAGCTTGACAGGGGACAGCTATGGCTACACCTTC. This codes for CASSLTGDSYGYTF.

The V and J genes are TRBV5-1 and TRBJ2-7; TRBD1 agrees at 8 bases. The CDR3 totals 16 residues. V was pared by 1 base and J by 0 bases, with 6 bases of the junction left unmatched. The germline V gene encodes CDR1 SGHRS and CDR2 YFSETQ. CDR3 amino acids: CASSLYGTGYSYEQYF. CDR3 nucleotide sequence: TGCGCCAGCAGCTTGTACGGGACAGGCTACTCCTACGAGCAGTACTTC.

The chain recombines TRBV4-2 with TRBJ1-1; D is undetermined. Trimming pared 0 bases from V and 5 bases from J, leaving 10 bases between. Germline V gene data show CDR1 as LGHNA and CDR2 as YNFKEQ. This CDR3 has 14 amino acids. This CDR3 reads CASSQDTVGTEAFF. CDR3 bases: TGTGCCAGCAGCCAAGACACGGTGGGGACTGAAGCTTTCTTT.

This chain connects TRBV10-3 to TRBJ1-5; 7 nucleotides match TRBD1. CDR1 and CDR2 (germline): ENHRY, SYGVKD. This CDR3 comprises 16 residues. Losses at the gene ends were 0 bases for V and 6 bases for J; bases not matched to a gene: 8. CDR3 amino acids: CAISESARGDSQPQHF. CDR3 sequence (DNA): TGTGCCATCAGTGAGTCAGCTAGGGGGGACAGTCAGCCCCAGCATTTT.

The CDR3 DNA reads as TGTGCCAGCAGCCAAGCGGGACTAGCGGGAGAGGCAGATACGCAGTATTTT. This gives the protein CASSQAGLAGEADTQYF. The rearrangement joins TRBV4-2 to TRBJ2-3; 14 bases are a match to TRBD2. V lost 1 base to trimming and J lost 4 bases; unmatched junction nucleotides: 4. This CDR3 contains 17 residues. The germline V gene encodes CDR1 LGHNA and CDR2 YNFKEQ.

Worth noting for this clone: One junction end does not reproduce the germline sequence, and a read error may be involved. CDR3: CASSLVQPLLF. In DNA form, the CDR3 reads TGTGCCAGCAGCTTGGTCCAGCCCCTCCTTTTT. The rearrangement links TRBV5-8 to TRBJ1-4; D gene unclear. The CDR3 totals 11 residues. CDR1 SGHTS and CDR2 YDEGEE come from the germline V gene.

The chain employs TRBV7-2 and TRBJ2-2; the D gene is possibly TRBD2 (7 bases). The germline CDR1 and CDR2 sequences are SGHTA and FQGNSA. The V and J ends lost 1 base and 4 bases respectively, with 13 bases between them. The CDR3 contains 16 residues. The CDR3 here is CASSLVGGGATGELFF. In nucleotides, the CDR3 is TGTGCCAGCAGCTTAGTGGGCGGGGGCGCCACCGGGGAGCTGTTTTTT.

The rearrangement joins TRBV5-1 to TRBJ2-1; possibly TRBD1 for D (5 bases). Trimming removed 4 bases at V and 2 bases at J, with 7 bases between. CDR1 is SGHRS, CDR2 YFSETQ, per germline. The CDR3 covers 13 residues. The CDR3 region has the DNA TGCGCCAGCAGCATGGACACCTACAATGAGCAGTTCTTC. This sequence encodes CASSMDTYNEQFF.

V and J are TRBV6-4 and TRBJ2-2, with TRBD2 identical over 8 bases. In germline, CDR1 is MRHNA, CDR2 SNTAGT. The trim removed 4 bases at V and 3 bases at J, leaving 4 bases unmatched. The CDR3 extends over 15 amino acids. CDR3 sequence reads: CASSVLAGYTGELFF. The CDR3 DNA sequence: TGTGCCAGCAGTGTCCTAGCGGGCTACACCGGGGAGCTGTTTTTT.

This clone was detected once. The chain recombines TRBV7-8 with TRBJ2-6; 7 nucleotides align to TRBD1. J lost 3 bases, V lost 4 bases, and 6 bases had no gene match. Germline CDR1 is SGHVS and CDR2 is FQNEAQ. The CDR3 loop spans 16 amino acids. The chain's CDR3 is CASSSEGAGGANVLTF. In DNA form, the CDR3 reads TGTGCCAGCAGCTCTGAGGGGGCTGGTGGGGCCAACGTCCTGACTTTC.

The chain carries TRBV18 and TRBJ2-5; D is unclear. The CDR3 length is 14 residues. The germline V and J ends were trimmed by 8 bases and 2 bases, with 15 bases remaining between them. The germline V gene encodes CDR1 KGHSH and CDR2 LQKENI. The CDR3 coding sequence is TGTGCCAGCCGGAAGGTAGCAACTCAAGAGACCCAGTACTTC. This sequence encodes CASRKVATQETQYF.

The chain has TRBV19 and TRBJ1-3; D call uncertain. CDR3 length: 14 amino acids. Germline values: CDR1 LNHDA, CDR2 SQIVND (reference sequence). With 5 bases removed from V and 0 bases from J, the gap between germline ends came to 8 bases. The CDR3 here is CASSPGPSGNTIYF. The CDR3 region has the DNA TGTGCCAGTAGTCCAGGACCCTCTGGAAACACCATATATTTT.

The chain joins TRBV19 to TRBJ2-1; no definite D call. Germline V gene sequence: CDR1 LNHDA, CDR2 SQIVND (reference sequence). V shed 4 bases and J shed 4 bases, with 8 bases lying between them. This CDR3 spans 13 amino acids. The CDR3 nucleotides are TGTGCCAGTAGTACAGCGACATACAATGAGCAGTTCTTC. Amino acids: CASSTATYNEQFF.

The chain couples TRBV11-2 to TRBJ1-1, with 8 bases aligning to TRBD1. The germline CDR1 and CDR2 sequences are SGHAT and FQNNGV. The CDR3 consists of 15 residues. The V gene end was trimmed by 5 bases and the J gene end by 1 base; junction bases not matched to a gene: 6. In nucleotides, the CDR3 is TGTGCCAGCAGCCCTTGGACAGGGCGGAACACTGAAGCTTTCTTT. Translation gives CASSPWTGRNTEAFF.

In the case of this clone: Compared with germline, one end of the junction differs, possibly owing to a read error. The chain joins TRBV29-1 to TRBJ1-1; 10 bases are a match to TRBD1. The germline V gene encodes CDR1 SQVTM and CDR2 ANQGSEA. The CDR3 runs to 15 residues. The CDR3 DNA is TGCAGCGTGGAAGGGACAGGGGCCCTCAACACTGAAGCTTTCTTT. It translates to CSVEGTGALNTEAFF.

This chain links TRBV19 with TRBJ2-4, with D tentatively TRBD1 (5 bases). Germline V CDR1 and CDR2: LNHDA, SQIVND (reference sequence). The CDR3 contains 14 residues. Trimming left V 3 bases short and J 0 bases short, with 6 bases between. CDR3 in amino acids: CASSITGAKNIQYF. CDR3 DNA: TGTGCCAGTAGTATCACAGGAGCCAAAAACATTCAGTACTTC.

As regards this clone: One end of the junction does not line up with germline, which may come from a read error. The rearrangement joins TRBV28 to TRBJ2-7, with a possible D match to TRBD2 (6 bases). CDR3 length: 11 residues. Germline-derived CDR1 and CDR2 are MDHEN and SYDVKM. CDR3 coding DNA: TGTGCCAGCAGTCGGGCGGGGAACTGGGGCTTC. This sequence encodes CASSRAGNWGF.

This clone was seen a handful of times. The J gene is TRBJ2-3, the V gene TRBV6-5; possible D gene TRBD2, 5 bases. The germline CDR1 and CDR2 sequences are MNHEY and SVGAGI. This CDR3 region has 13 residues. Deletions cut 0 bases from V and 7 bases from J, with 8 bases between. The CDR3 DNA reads TGTGCCAGCAGTTACTCGACTACTAATACGCAGTATTTT. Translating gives CASSYSTTNTQYF.

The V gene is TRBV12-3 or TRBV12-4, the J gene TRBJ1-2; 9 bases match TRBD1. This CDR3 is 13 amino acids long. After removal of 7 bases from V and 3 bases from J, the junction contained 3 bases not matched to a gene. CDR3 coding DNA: TGTGCCAGCACTCGGGACAGGGACTATGGCTACACCTTC. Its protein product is CASTRDRDYGYTF.

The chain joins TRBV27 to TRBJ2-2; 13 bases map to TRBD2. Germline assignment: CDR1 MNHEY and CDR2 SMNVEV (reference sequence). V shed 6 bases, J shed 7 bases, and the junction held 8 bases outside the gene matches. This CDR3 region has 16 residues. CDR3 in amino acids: CASRPLAGGPDGELFF. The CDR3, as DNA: TGTGCCAGCAGGCCACTAGCGGGAGGGCCGGACGGGGAGCTGTTTTTT.

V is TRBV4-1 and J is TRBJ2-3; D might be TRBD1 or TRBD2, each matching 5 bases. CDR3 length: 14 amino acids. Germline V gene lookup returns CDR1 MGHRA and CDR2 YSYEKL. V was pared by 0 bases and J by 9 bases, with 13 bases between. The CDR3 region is CASSQDEGQGTQYF. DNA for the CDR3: TGCGCCAGCAGCCAAGATGAGGGGCAGGGCACGCAGTATTTT.

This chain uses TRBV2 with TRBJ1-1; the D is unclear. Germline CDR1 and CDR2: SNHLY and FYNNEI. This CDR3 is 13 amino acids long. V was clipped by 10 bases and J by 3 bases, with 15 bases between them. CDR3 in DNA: TGTGCCACCAGATGGGTAAGGGACACTGAAGCTTTCTTT. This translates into CATRWVRDTEAFF.

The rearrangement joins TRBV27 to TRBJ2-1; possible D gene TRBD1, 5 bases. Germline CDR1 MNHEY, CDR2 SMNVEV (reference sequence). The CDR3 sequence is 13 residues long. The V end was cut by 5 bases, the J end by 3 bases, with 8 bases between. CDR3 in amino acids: CASSRGHYNEQFF. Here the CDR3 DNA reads TGTGCCAGCAGTAGGGGCCACTACAATGAGCAGTTCTTC.

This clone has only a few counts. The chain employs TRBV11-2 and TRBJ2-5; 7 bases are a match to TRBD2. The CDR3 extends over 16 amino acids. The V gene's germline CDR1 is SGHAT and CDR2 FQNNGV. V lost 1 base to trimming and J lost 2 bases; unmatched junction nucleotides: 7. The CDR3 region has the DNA TGTGCCAGCAGCTTAGGAGGCAGCGGGGTACAAGAGACCCAGTACTTC. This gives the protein CASSLGGSGVQETQYF.

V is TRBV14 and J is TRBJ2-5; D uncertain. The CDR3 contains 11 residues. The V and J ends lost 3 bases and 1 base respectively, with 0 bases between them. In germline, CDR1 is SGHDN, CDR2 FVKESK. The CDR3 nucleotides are TGTGCCAGCAGCCACCAAGAGACCCAGTACTTC. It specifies CASSHQETQYF.

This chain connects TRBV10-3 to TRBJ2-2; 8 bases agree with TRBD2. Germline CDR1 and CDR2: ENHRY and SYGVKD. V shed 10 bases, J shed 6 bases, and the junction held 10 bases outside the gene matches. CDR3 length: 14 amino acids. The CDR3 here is CATGGAGEAGELFF. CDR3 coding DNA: TGTGCCACCGGGGGAGCGGGAGAGGCCGGGGAGCTGTTTTTT.

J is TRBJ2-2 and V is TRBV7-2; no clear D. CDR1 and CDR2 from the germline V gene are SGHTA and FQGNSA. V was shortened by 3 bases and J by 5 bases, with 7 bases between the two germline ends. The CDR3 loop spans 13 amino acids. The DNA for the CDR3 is TGTGCCAGCAGCTTTGGAAGAACCGGGGAGCTGTTTTTT. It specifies CASSFGRTGELFF. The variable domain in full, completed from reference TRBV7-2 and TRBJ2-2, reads GAGVSQSPSNKVTEKGKDVELRCDPISGHTALYWYRQSLGQGLEFLIYFQGNSAPDKSGLPSDRFSAERTGGSVSTLTIQRTQQEDSAVYLCASSFGRTGELFFGEGSRLTVL.

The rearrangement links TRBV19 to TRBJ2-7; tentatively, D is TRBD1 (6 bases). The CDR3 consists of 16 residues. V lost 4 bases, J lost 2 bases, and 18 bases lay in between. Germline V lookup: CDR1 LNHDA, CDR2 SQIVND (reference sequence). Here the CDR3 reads CASSTPPGHLPYEQYF. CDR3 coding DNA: TGTGCCAGTAGTACGCCTCCGGGACACCTCCCCTACGAGCAGTACTTC.

The CDR3 sequence is CASKKGGAPTDTQYF. DNA of the CDR3: TGTGCCAGCAAGAAGGGGGGCGCCCCCACAGATACGCAGTATTTT. The chain recombines TRBV6-1 with TRBJ2-3, with D tentatively TRBD1 or TRBD2 (6 bases each). Germline lookup yields CDR1 MNHNS and CDR2 SASEGT. The CDR3 covers 15 residues. Trimming cost V 7 bases and J 2 bases, with 16 bases left between them.

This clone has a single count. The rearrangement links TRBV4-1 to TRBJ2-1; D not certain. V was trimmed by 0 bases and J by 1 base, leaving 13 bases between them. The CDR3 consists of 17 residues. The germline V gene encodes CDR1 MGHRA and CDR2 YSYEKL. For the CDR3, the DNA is TGCGCCAGCAGCCAAGAGCGTAACCTCCGGTCCTACAATGAGCAGTTCTTC. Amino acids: CASSQERNLRSYNEQFF.

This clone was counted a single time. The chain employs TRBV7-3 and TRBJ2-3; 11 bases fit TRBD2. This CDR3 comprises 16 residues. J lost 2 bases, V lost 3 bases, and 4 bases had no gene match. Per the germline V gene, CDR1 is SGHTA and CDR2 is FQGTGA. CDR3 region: CASSFLAGGPTDTQYF. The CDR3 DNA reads TGTGCCAGCAGCTTCCTAGCGGGAGGACCCACAGATACGCAGTATTTT.